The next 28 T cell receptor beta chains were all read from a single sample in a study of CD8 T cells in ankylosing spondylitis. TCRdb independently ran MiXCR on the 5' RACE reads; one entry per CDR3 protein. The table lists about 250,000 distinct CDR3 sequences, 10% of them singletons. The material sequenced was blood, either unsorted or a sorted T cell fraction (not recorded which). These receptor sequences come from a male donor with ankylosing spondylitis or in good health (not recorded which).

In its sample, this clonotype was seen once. In nucleotides, the CDR3 is TGTGCCAGCAGGGTACTAGCCAGGGCCGGGGAGCTGTTTTTT. Protein: CASRVLARAGELFF. The chain couples TRBV2 to TRBJ2-2; D possibly corresponds to TRBD2 (6 bases). CDR3 length: 14 residues. The V end lost 6 bases, the J end lost 6 bases, and 14 bases lay between the germline ends. Germline loops: CDR1 SNHLY, CDR2 FYNNEI.

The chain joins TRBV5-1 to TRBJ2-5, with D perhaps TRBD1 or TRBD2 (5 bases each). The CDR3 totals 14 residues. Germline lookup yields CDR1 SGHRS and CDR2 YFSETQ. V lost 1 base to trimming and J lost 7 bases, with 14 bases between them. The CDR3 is CASSLSGTEGTQYF. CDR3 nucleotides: TGCGCCAGCAGCTTGTCCGGGACCGAAGGGACCCAGTACTTC.

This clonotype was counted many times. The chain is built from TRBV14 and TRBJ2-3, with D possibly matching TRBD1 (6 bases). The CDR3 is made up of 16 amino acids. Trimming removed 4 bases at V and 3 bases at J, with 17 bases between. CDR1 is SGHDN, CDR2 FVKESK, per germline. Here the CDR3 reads CASSPWGLERTDTQYF. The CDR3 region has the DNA TGTGCCAGCAGCCCCTGGGGGCTCGAAAGGACAGATACGCAGTATTTT.

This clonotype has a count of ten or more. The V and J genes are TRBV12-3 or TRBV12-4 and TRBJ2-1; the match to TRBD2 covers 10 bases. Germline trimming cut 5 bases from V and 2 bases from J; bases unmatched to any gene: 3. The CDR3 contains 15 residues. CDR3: CASSVSGRAYNEQFF. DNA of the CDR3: TGTGCCAGCAGTGTGAGCGGGAGGGCCTACAATGAGCAGTTCTTC.

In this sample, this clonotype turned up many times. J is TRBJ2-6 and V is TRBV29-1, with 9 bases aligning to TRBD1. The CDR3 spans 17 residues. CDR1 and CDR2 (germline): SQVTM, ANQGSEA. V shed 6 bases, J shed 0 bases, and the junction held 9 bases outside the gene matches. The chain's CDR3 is CSVRGGQGDSGANVLTF. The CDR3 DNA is TGCAGCGTGAGGGGGGGACAGGGAGACTCTGGGGCCAACGTCCTGACTTTC.

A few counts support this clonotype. CDR3 in amino acids: CASSSPGSDTQYF. In nucleotides, the CDR3 is TGTGCCAGCAGCTCGCCCGGATCAGATACGCAGTATTTT. The chain uses TRBV7-2 and TRBJ2-3; D is unresolved. The V gene lost 4 bases and the J gene lost 4 bases, with 9 bases spanning the gap. The CDR3 sequence is 13 residues long. In germline, CDR1 is SGHTA, CDR2 FQGNSA.

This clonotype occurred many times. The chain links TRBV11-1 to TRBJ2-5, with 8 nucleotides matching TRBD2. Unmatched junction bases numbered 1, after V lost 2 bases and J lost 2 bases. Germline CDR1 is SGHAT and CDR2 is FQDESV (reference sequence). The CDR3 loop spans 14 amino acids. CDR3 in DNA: TGTGCCAGCAGCTTATCGGGGGGGCAAGAGACCCAGTACTTC. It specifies CASSLSGGQETQYF.

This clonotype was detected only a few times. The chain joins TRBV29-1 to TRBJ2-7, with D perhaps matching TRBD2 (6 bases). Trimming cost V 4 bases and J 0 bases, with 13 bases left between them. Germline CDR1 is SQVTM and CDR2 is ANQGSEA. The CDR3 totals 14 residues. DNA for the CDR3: TGCAGCGTTGGGCTAGCGCGTAACTCCTACGAGCAGTACTTC. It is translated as CSVGLARNSYEQYF.

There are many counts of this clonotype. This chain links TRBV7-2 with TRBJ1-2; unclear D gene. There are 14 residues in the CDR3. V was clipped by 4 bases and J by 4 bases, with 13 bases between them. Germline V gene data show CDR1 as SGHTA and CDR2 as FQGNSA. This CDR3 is CASSSNGGFYGYTF. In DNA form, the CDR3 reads TGTGCCAGCAGCTCAAACGGCGGTTTCTATGGCTACACCTTC. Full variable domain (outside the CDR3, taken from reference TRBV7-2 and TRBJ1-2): GAGVSQSPSNKVTEKGKDVELRCDPISGHTALYWYRQSLGQGLEFLIYFQGNSAPDKSGLPSDRFSAERTGGSVSTLTIQRTQQEDSAVYLCASSSNGGFYGYTFGSGTRLTVV.

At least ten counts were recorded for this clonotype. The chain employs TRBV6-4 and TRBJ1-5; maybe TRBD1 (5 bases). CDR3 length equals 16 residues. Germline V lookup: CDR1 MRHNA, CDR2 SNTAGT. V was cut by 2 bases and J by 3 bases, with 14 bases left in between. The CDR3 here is CASSDTGTGVNQPQHF. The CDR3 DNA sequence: TGTGCCAGCAGTGACACCGGGACGGGGGTCAATCAGCCCCAGCATTTT.

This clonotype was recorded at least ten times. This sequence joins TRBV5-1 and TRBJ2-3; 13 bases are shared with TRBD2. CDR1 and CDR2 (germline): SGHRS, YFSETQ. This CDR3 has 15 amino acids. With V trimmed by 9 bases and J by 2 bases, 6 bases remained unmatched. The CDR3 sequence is CATRTSGGYTDTQYF. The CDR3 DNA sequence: TGCGCCACCCGGACTAGCGGGGGATACACAGATACGCAGTATTTT. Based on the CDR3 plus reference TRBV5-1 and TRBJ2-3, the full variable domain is KAGVTQTPRYLIKTRGQQVTLSCSPISGHRSVSWYQQTPGQGLQFLFEYFSETQRNKGNFPGRFSGRQFSNSRSEMNVSTLELGDSALYLCATRTSGGYTDTQYFGPGTRLTVL.

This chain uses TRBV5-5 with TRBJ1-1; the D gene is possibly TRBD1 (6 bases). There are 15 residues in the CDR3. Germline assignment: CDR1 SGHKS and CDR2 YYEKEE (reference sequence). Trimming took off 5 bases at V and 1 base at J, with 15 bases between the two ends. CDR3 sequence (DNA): TGTGCCAGCAGTTCGGGGGGCCTGGGGAACACTGAAGCTTTCTTT. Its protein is CASSSGGLGNTEAFF.

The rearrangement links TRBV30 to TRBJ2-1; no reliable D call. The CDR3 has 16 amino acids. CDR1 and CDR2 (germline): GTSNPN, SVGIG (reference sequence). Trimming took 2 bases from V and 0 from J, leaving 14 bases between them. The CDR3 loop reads CAWSRVGRNSYNEQFF. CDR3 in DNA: TGTGCCTGGAGTAGAGTCGGGCGGAACTCCTACAATGAGCAGTTCTTC. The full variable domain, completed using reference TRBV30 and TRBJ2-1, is SQTIHQWPATLVQPVGSPLSLECTVEGTSNPNLYWYRQAAGRGLQLLFYSVGIGQISSEVPQNLSASRPQDRQFILSSKKLLLSDSGFYLCAWSRVGRNSYNEQFFGPGTRLTVL.

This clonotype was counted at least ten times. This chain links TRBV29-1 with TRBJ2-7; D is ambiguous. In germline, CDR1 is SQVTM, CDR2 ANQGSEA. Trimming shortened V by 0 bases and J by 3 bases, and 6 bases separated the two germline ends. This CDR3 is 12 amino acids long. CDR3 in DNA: TGCAGCGTTGAAGATAAGCTCTACGAGCAGTACTTC. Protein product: CSVEDKLYEQYF.

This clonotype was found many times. This chain's CDR3 is CASSPPGSGLAYEQYF. CDR3 DNA: TGTGCCAGCTCACCCCCGGGAAGCGGGCTTGCCTACGAGCAGTACTTC. J is TRBJ2-7 and V is TRBV18; the D gene is possibly TRBD2 (6 bases). Germline CDR1 is KGHSH and CDR2 is LQKENI. V lost 3 bases to trimming and J lost 2 bases, with 17 bases between them. The CDR3 spans 16 residues.

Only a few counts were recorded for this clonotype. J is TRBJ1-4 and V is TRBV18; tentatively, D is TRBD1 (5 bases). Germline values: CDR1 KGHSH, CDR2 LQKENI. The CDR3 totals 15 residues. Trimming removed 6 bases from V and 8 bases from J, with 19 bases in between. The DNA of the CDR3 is TGTGCCAGCTCCTTTACCGGCAGGGACGGCGAAAAACTGTTTTTT. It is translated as CASSFTGRDGEKLFF.

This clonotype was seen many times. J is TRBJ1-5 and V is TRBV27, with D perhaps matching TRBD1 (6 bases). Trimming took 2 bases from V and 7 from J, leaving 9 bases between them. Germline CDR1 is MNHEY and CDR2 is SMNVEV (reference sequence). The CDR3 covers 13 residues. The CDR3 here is CASSLSGGQPQHF. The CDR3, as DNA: TGTGCCAGCAGTTTAAGCGGGGGCCAGCCCCAGCATTTT.

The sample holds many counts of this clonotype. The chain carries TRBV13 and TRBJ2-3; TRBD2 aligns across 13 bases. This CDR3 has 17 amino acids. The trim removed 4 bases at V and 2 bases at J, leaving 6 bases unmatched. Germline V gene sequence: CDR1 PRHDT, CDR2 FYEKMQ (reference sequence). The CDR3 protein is CASSSGGLAGDTDTQYF. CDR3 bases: TGTGCCAGCAGCTCGGGCGGACTAGCGGGGGACACAGATACGCAGTATTTT.

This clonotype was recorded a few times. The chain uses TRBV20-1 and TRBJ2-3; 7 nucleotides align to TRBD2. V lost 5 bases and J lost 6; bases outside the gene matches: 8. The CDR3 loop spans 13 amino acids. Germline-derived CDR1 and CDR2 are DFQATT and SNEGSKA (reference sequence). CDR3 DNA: TGCAGTGCTCGATGGGGGGGAAGGGATACGCAGTATTTT. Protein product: CSARWGGRDTQYF.

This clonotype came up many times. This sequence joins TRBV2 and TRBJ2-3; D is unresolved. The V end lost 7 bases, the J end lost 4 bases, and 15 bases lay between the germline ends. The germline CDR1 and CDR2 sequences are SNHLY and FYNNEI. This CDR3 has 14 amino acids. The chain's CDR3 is CASIFFPQADTQYF. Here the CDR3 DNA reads TGTGCCAGCATTTTCTTCCCCCAGGCAGATACGCAGTATTTT.

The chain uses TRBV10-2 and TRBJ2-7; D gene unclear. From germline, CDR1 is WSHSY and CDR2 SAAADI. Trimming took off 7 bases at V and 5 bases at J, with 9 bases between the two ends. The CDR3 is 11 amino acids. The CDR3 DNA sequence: TGCGCCAGCACCCCCCTTAACGAGCAGTACTTC. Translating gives CASTPLNEQYF.

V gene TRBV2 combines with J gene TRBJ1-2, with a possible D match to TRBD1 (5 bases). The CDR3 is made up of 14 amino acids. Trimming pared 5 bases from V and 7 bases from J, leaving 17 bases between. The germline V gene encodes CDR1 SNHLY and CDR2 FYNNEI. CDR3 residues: CASSLDRSPSGYTF. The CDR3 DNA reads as TGTGCCAGCAGTCTCGACAGAAGCCCATCTGGCTACACCTTC.

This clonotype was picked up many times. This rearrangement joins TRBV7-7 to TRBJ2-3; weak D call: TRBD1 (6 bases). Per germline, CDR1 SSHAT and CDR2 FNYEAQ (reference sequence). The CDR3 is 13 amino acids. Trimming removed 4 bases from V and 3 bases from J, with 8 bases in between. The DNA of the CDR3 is TGTGCCAGCAGCTCACAGGGTACAGATACGCAGTATTTT. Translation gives CASSSQGTDTQYF.

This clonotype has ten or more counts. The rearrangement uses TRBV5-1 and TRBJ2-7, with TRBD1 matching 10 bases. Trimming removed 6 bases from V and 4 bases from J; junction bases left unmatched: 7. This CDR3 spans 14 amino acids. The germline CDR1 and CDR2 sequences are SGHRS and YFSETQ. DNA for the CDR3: TGCGCCAGCAACCTAGGACAGGGGGAATACGAGCAGTACTTC. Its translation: CASNLGQGEYEQYF.

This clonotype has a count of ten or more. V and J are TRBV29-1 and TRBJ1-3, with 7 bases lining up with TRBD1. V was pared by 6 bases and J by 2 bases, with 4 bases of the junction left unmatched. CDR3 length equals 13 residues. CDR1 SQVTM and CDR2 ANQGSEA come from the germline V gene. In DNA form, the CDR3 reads TGCAGCGTCACAGGGGTGGCTGGAAACACCATATATTTT. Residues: CSVTGVAGNTIYF.

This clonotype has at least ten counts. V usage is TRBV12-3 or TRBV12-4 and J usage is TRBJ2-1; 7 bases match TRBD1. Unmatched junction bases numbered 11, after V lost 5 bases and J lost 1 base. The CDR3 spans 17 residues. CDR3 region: CASSRAAQGKSYNEQFF. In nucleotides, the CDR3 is TGTGCCAGCAGTCGCGCAGCACAGGGGAAATCCTACAATGAGCAGTTCTTC.

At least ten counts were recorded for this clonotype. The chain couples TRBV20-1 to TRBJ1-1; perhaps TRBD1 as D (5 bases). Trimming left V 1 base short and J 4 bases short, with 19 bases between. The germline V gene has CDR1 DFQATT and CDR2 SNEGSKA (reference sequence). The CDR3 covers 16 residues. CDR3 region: CSARAIHQGGATEAFF. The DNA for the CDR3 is TGCAGTGCTAGAGCGATTCACCAGGGTGGGGCCACTGAAGCTTTCTTT.

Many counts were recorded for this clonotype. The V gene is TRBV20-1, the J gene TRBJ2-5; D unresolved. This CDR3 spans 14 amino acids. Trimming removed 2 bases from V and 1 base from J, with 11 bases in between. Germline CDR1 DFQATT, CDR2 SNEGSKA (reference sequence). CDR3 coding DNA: TGCAGTGCTAGATGGGTCGGCGGCCAAGAGACCCAGTACTTC. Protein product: CSARWVGGQETQYF.